Given below is one TCR beta chain in context. Its target is not known. The source of the sample is a study of vaccination and CD4 T cells after COVID-19. The overall study: Convalescent cases consisted of six males and four females, of whom two were Hispanic. The post-COVID samples were taken a median around 93 days after diagnosis, anywhere from 35 to 161. Study-level points and caveats: Spike mono-reactive status applied to 304 of 307 vaccine-specific clones in convalescent patients.

The treatment here: roughly 10-day PBMC culture with coronavirus spike peptide pools or control peptides (ViraFEST assay). Once peptide pools had expanded antigen-specific T cells, ViraFEST sequenced TCRs. An Oncomine TCR Beta short-read assay was used to sequence the DNA from cultured CD4+ T cells. TCRdb analysed the PCR reads with MiXCR anew, one entry per CDR3 protein. The table shows about 12,000 distinct CDR3 sequences, with roughly two thirds occurring only once. This TCR was sampled from a human donor who had recovered from COVID-19. The sample consisted of CD4+ T cells from blood, cultured in vitro.

CDR3 bases: TGTGCCACCAGCAGAGATATCACAGGGTTTAACGAGCAGTACTTC. As protein: CATSRDITGFNEQYF. The chain couples TRBV15 to TRBJ2-7, with a possible D match to TRBD1 (6 bases). Trimming stripped 0 bases from V and 5 bases from J, with 14 bases between. CDR1 and CDR2 (germline): LNHNV, YYDKDF (reference sequence). The CDR3 covers 15 residues.